Shown below are 5 T cell receptor beta chains from a single sample sequenced in a study of blood T cell repertoires in COVID-19. Clones were sequenced by immunoSEQ multiplex PCR, and TCRdb holds only the in-frame ones, with some missing. The data hold 55,000 to 65,000 clones, with 82% observed a single time. Input material: peripheral blood. The receptors originated from a human donor in a cohort sampled during active COVID-19.

The rearrangement links TRBV18 to TRBJ2-7; D uncertain. Per the germline V gene, CDR1 is KGHSH and CDR2 is LQKENI. V lost 3 bases, J lost 1 base, and 10 bases lay in between. The CDR3 consists of 14 residues. CDR3 nucleotide sequence: TGTGCCAGCTCACCTAAGACTCCGTCCTACGAGCAGTACTTC. It translates to CASSPKTPSYEQYF.

V is TRBV5-4 and J is TRBJ1-3; D might be TRBD1 (6 bases). V was pared by 0 bases and J by 2 bases, with 18 bases between. The germline CDR1 and CDR2 sequences are SGHNT and YYREEE (reference sequence). This CDR3 is 18 amino acids long. The CDR3 sequence is CASSLVTWGGRPGNTIYF. In DNA form, the CDR3 reads TGTGCCAGCAGCTTGGTGACTTGGGGGGGGCGACCTGGAAACACCATATATTTT.

This chain uses TRBV6-5 with TRBJ1-5; 7 bases are a match to TRBD1. The CDR3 length is 12 residues. The germline CDR1 and CDR2 sequences are MNHEY and SVGAGI. V lost 8 bases, J lost 4 bases, and 2 bases stayed unmatched. In DNA form, the CDR3 reads TGTGCCAGCCACAGGGGAAATCAGCCCCAGCATTTT. This translates into CASHRGNQPQHF.

In this sample, this clone turned up a few times. The chain joins TRBV6-5 to TRBJ2-7; D gene unclear. The CDR3 totals 14 residues. Germline V gene data show CDR1 as MNHEY and CDR2 as SVGAGI. V was trimmed by 8 bases and J by 1 base, leaving 15 bases between them. CDR3 loop: CASLARKESYEQYV. In nucleotides, the CDR3 is TGTGCCAGCTTGGCCAGGAAAGAGTCCTACGAGCAGTACGTC.

V usage is TRBV2 and J usage is TRBJ1-4; weak D call: TRBD1 (5 bases). Germline V CDR1 and CDR2: SNHLY, FYNNEI. CDR3 length: 15 residues. V gave up 8 bases and J gave up 2 bases, with 15 bases separating them. The CDR3 DNA reads TGTGCCAGCCGCCCGCTGGCAGGGACTAATGAAAAACTGTTTTTT. Translation: CASRPLAGTNEKLFF.